This TCR beta chain was observed in a study of monozygotic twins with inflammatory bowel disease (dated by TCRdb to the late 2010s). Concerning the study at large: In total, around 28 monozygotic twin pairs made up the full study: 19 Danish pairs, all IBD-discordant, plus nine German pairs, of which four were IBD-concordant and five were IBD-discordant. The search for disease-associated traits relied mainly on comparing, within discordant pairs, IBD patients with their genetically identical healthy co-twins. Each individual had, on average, about 151 000 unique TCRalpha sequences and 181 000 unique TCRbeta sequences available for analysis. Points the paper makes about the study in general: The analysis was unable to tell apart different T cell subtypes. A decrease in TCRbeta repertoire diversity, as measured by inverse Simpson index, was observed in IBD patients compared with their healthy co-twins. Compared with healthy twins, IBD patients had fewer clonotypes in common with other individuals, a difference most pronounced in patients showing signs of disease activity. Because patients were on differing immunosuppressive treatments, the repertoires may have picked up extra background noise and inter-individual variability. No single strong signal or clonotype linked to IBD turned up in the results, so the idea that one exists was not supported. Repertoire similarity did not differ between concordant and discordant twins, which could be due to limited statistical power.

Receptor amplification or capture employed 5' RACE. Preparation of each TCR library used approximately 4,000 ng of total RNA. cDNA was synthesized with SMARTScribe reverse transcriptase in eight separate reactions per sample. During cDNA synthesis, template switching introduced unique molecular identifiers that contained a 6-nucleotide sample barcode. TCRalpha and TCRbeta cDNA was amplified by two nested PCRs of approximately 17 and 9 cycles, with bead purification after each PCR. Before amplification, the cDNA was both treated with uracil DNA-glycosylase and purified with the QIAquick PCR purification kit. The second PCR was the step at which Illumina TruSeq-compatible adapters and sample-specific barcodes were added. TapeStation and Qubit were used to check library quality and concentration, and 5 ng of each library was pooled. Sequencing of the pooled libraries was done on an Illumina HiSeq2500 single-index Rapid Run using custom sequencing primers and 2 x 100 bp reads. In the authors' own workflow: PCR and sequencing errors were corrected by UMI-based consensus assembly using MiGEC version 1.2.6. MiXCR version 2.1.1 handled V(D)J alignment, clonotype assembly and CDR3 extraction. To normalise gene usage, clonotype sharing and MAIT/NKT TCR abundance, the analysis used the top 1000, 10 000 and 20 000 clonotypes per sample. Diversity was computed as the inverse Simpson index with the vegan R package after downsampling to 27 000 UMIs. Paired Mann-Whitney U tests were applied to discordant twin pairs, and Benjamini-Hochberg correction was used for multiple testing. Each CDR3 protein sequence appears as one entry after TCRdb reprocessed the reads, and no DNA is included. It is TCRdb's table, rather than the study itself, that gives the V and J calls and clone size. This sample's clone table shows approximately 330,000 distinct CDR3 sequences. Clones ranked in the top ten supply 2% of the sample.

Its CDR3 holds 16 amino acids, cysteine through phenylalanine. Nucleotide data are not available. The germline V gene (reference sequence) yields DFQATT for CDR1 and SNEGSKA for CDR2. From each donor, a roughly 2.3 ml peripheral blood sample was collected into PAXgene tubes and stored at -80 degrees C. Total RNA was isolated from whole blood with the PAXgene blood miRNA kit on an automated QIAcube, without T cell sorting. Peripheral blood from monozygotic twin pairs who were concordant or discordant for inflammatory bowel disease underwent deep TCRalpha and TCRbeta repertoire profiling using unique molecular barcoding. Smoking habits were recorded for all twin pairs, and each individual was classified as a current, former or never smoker. With regard to this clonotype: What antigen it recognizes has not been identified.

The clonotype originates from a human donor with ulcerative colitis or Crohn's disease, or a healthy co-twin of an affected twin (not recorded which). The sequenced sample consisted of blood. Recombination joined TRBV20-1 with TRBJ2-1; with no DNA, the TCRdb D assignment of TRBD1 cannot be verified. CDR3 reads: CGAREPGQRSYNEQFF.